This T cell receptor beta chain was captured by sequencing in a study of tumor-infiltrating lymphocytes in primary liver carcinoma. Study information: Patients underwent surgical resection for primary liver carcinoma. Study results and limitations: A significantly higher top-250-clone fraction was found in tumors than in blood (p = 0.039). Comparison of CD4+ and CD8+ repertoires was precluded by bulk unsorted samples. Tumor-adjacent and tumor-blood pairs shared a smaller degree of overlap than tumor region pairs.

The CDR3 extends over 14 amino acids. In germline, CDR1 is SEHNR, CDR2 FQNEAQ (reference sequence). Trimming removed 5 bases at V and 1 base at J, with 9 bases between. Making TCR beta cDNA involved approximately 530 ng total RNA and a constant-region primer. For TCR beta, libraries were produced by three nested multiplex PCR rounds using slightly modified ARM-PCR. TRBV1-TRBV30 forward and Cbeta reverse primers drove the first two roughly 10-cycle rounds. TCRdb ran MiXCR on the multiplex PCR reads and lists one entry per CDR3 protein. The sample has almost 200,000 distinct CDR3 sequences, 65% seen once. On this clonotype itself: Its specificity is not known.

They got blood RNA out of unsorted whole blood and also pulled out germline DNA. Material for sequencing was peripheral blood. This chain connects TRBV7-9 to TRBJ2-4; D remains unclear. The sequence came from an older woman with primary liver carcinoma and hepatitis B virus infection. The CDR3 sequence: CASSLSGAKNIQYF. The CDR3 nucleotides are TGTGCCAGCAGCCTAAGTGGGGCCAAAAACATTCAGTACTTC.